A single T cell receptor beta chain is shown here with its context. Its binding antigen is unknown. It has no much larger one-base neighbor in the sample; base qualities were not kept. The source of the sample is a study of T cell responses to AZD1222 COVID-19 vaccine (dated by TCRdb to about 2021). With respect to the entire study: Because spike-specific TCR depth and breadth did not differ between the two schedules, AZD1222 recipients who got a second dose at roughly 4 weeks were pooled with those who got a second dose at roughly 12 weeks. A total of more than 230 trial participants underwent TCR sequencing, of whom 207 received two doses of AZD1222 and some 26 received two doses of the MenACWY control vaccine. Trial participants were enrolled into age subgroups of 18-55, 56-69 and 70-plus years, which contained roughly 150, 30 and 60 TCR-sequenced participants, respectively. The research as a whole found: The 56-69-year group was small, and its depth increase did not reach significance, likely because of low power. Conclusions about previously exposed vaccinees were limited because only a handful of AZD1222 recipients were SARS-CoV-2 seropositive at baseline. Participants were mostly white British, with more females than males. The authors suggested clonal diversity may have been underestimated. The vaccine-associated CD4 TCRs covered the entire spike protein, and the dominant responses fell in regions 160-218 and 743-854. Because no day 14 peak-response samples were available, repertoires were characterized only after the peak T cell response. Epitopes outside the regions mutated in the B.1.351 and B.1.1.7 variants were reportedly recognized by nearly half of the unique spike-specific TCRs. After two AZD1222 doses, both the breadth and the depth of spike-specific TCRs were significantly higher than at day 0 and than in MenACWY recipients.

The germline V gene provides CDR1 ENHRY and CDR2 SYGVKD. The V and J ends are trimmed by 6 bases and 1 base, leaving 9 bases between them. Taken from cysteine to phenylalanine, the CDR3 has 13 residues. Only the CDR3 DNA stays, 39 bases, in frame from base 1. The CDR3 regions of human TCRbeta chains were subjected to immunosequencing. Per the source publication's procedure: Repertoire TCRs were checked for matches against a reference library of SARS-CoV-2-specific TCRs that had been generated using the MIRA antigen-specificity platform. Breadth was defined as the fraction of unique TCRs that were SARS-CoV-2-associated, and depth was defined as the fraction of total T cells that were SARS-CoV-2-associated. Using the MIRA data, each spike-specific TCR was mapped to the spike region that the TCR reacts to and placed in a CD4 or CD8 class. Log10-transformed breadth and depth values were compared by one-way ANOVA with Sidak's multiple comparisons tests. The clones in this table, taken by TCRdb from immuneACCESS, are in-frame only. Not every clone is retained; where verified, under half of the shortfall comes from an unresolved V gene, and the cause of the rest is unknown. V and J calls and clone size come straight from that table; D and trimming were deduced from the DNA. In all, the sample holds about 99,000 clones, and just over 90% of those were seen once. The ten largest clones represent about 13% of the sample.

The time point label corresponds to: baseline before first vaccination. Vaccinee samples were obtained from the UK trials COV001 and COV002, which included a single-blind randomized controlled phase 2/3 trial of AZD1222 (ChAdOx1 nCoV-19) in healthy adults. Trial participant PBMC samples were collected at day 0 and day 28 after the second dose for TCRbeta chain sequencing. The sample consisted of peripheral blood, taken on day 0 of AZD1222 vaccination. The sequence came from an adult in good health. Recombination connected TRBV10-3 to TRBJ1-1; perhaps TRBD1 is the D gene, with 5 bases matching. The CDR3 sequence is CAIRGTANTEAFF. The DNA sequence reads TGTGCCATCAGGGGGACGGCGAACACTGAAGCTTTCTTT.